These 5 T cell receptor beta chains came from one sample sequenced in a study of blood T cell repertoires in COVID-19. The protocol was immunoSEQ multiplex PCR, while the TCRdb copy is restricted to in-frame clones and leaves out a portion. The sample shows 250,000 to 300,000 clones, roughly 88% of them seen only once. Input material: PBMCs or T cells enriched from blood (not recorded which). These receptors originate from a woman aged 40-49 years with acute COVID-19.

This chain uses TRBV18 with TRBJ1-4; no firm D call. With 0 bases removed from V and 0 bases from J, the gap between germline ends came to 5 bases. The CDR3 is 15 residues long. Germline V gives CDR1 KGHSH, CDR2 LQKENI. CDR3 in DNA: TGTGCCAGCTCACCACCGACTACAACTAATGAAAAACTGTTTTTT. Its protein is CASSPPTTTNEKLFF.

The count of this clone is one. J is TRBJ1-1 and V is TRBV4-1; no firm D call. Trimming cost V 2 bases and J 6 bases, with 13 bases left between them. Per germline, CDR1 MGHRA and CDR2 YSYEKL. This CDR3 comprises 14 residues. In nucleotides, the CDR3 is TGCGCCAGCAGCCAACGCCGGGATGGGGCTGAAGCTTTCTTT. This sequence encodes CASSQRRDGAEAFF.

CDR3 DNA: TGCGCCAGCAGCCAGCAAGAGGGACTAGCTGCCTCAAATGAGCAGTTCTTC. As protein: CASSQQEGLAASNEQFF. The rearrangement uses TRBV4-1 and TRBJ2-1; TRBD2 matches at 9 bases. The CDR3 contains 17 residues. Germline V gene sequence: CDR1 MGHRA, CDR2 YSYEKL. The ends lost 3 bases at V and 7 bases at J; junction bases unmatched: 13.

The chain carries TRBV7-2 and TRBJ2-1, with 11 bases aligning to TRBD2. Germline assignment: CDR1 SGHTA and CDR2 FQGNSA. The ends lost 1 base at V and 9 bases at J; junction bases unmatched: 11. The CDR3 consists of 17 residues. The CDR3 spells CASSLDISGRAGGEQFF. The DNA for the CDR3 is TGTGCCAGCAGCTTAGACATTAGCGGGAGGGCCGGGGGTGAGCAGTTCTTC. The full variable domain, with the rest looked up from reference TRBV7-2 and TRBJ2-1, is GAGVSQSPSNKVTEKGKDVELRCDPISGHTALYWYRQSLGQGLEFLIYFQGNSAPDKSGLPSDRFSAERTGGSVSTLTIQRTQQEDSAVYLCASSLDISGRAGGEQFFGPGTRLTVL.

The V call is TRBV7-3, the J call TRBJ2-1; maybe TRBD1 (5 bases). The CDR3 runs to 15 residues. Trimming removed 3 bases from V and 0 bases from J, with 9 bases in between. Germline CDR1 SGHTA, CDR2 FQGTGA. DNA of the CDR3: TGTGCCAGCAGCTTCGATACAGGCTCCTACAATGAGCAGTTCTTC. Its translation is CASSFDTGSYNEQFF.